This TCR beta chain was recorded in a study of blood T cell repertoires in COVID-19. The CDR3 loop spans 13 amino acids. Trimming took off 1 base at V and 6 bases at J, with 8 bases between the two ends. Germline V gene data show CDR1 as SGHNT and CDR2 as YENEEA. TCRdb keeps only in-frame clones here, not all; method: immunoSEQ multiplex PCR. The data hold about 26,000 clones, with nearly 90% observed a single time. The sample consisted of peripheral blood. This rearrangement joins TRBV11-3 to TRBJ2-3; D ambiguous. The receptor was derived from a man aged 65 to 85 with acute or convalescent COVID-19. CDR3 bases: TGTGCCAGCAGCTTAGGTCCGGAGGATACGCAGTATTTT. This translates into CASSLGPEDTQYF.